This is a list of T cell receptor beta chains from one sample in a study of radiation and T cells in renal cell carcinoma. Only in-frame clones appear in the TCRdb table, and some are missing; sequencing was by immunoSEQ multiplex PCR. The profile shows about 74,000 clones, 70% to 90% of them singletons. The sample here was blood, taken from a patient whose treatment included radiotherapy and nephrectomy. Receptors originate from a woman aged 70-85 years with renal cell carcinoma. The CDR3 runs from the conserved cysteine through the conserved F or W. Fields, in order: clone size, J gene, D gene, V gene, CDR3 protein, CDR3 DNA. D genes are given only for firm matches. Not every row has a clone size; where given, it reads once, few, many or a size class.

.,TRBJ1-2,.,TRBV30,CAWAPLEGQTF,TGTGCCTGGGCCCCGTTGGAGGGCCAAACCTTC
.,TRBJ2-5,.,TRBV19,CASSIWRGTGRETQYF,TGTGCCAGTAGTATTTGGCGGGGCACTGGCCGGGAGACCCAGTACTTC
.,TRBJ1-6,TRBD1,TRBV2,CASRGTAKSSYNSPLHF,TGTGCCAGCAGGGGGACAGCAAAAAGCTCCTATAATTCACCCCTCCACTTT
once,TRBJ2-3,.,TRBV5-1,CASSLVPADTQYF,TGCGCCAGCAGCCTCGTCCCGGCAGATACGCAGTATTTT
.,TRBJ1-3,.,TRBV7-9,CASSFAGIGNTIYF,TGTGCCAGCAGCTTCGCGGGAATTGGAAACACCATATATTTT
.,TRBJ2-1,TRBD2,TRBV7-2,CASSLAKTSGGNEQFF,TGTGCCAGCAGCTTAGCGAAAACCTCGGGGGGCAATGAGCAGTTCTTC
.,TRBJ2-3,.,TRBV10-3,CAITRDLGGDTQYF,TGTGCCATCACCCGGGACCTTGGCGGAGATACGCAGTATTTT
.,TRBJ2-7,.,TRBV5-6,CASSSNRASYEQYF,TGTGCCAGCAGCTCTAACAGGGCTTCCTACGAGCAGTACTTC
.,TRBJ1-3,.,TRBV29-1,CSVADSGNTIYF,TGCAGCGTTGCGGACTCTGGAAACACCATATATTTT
.,TRBJ1-6,.,TRBV28,CASSLLRIPNSPLHF,TGTGCCAGCAGTTTACTGAGGATCCCTAATTCACCCCTCCACTTT
.,TRBJ1-5,.,TRBV6-1,CASSVMSNQPQHF,TGTGCCAGCAGTGTTATGTCAAATCAGCCCCAGCATTTT
.,TRBJ2-7,.,TRBV11-3,CASSLRGSEQYF,TGTGCCAGCAGCTTACGGGGCTCCGAGCAGTACTTC
.,TRBJ2-1,.,TRBV5-6,CASSLAGSPYEQFF,TGTGCCAGCAGCTTGGCCGGGAGCCCATACGAGCAGTTCTTC
few,TRBJ2-1,.,TRBV4-2,CASSQGEGTGYNEQFF,TGTGCCAGCAGCCAAGGTGAAGGTACTGGCTACAATGAGCAGTTCTTC
.,TRBJ2-2,.,TRBV9,CASSALVTGELFF,TGTGCCAGCAGCGCTCTAGTGACCGGGGAGCTGTTTTTT
once,TRBJ2-2,.,TRBV5-8,CASSWALDYTGELFF,TGTGCCAGCAGCTGGGCCTTAGACTACACCGGGGAGCTGTTTTTT
.,TRBJ2-1,TRBD2,TRBV6-6,CASSYSGLAGNEQFF,TGTGCCAGCAGTTACTCGGGGCTAGCGGGGAATGAGCAGTTCTTC